The 27 T cell receptor beta chains below come from one sample, sequenced in a study of T-cell memory formation after mild COVID-19 (TCRdb year 2021). Libraries were built with 5' RACE. These reads were obtained on an Illumina NovaSeq 6000. TCRdb cleaned the public reads at Q25 with fastp, built clones with MiXCR and kept in-frame beta chains. Duplicate CDR3 protein sequences are folded into a single record with the most common DNA and genes. This sample is represented by about 340,000 distinct CDR3 sequences; 20% to 25% of them were singletons. The biggest ten clones account for around 20% of the sample. The specimen was PBMCs or a T cell subset sorted from them (not recorded which). The receptors were sampled from a man younger than 35 who had mild COVID-19 (a few samples of this study predate the infection). The sample titles of this study are shuffled in the database, so cell type and time point are left out; the donor was told from shared clones.

J is TRBJ2-7 and V is TRBV6-5; no clear D gene. This CDR3 region has 13 residues. CDR1 and CDR2 (germline): MNHEY, SVGAGI. Between the trimmed V and J ends, which lost 4 bases and 2 bases, there was a span of 9 bases. The CDR3 coding sequence is TGTGCCAGCAGTTCTCTAGGGACCTACGAGCAGTACTTC. Its translation is CASSSLGTYEQYF.

This clonotype was observed a handful of times. The gene calls are TRBV6-5 and TRBJ2-7; D may be TRBD1 (6 bases). The CDR3 length is 17 residues. Trimming shortened V by 6 bases and J by 3 bases, and 24 bases separated the two germline ends. Germline-derived CDR1 and CDR2 are MNHEY and SVGAGI. The CDR3: CASRLYRAYRSYYEQYV. The CDR3 DNA reads as TGTGCCAGCAGGTTATACAGGGCCTACCGATCGTACTACGAGCAGTACGTC.

The V call is TRBV4-2, the J call TRBJ2-2; possibly TRBD2 for D (6 bases). Germline V gene data show CDR1 as LGHNA and CDR2 as YNFKEQ. The CDR3 is 14 amino acids. Trimming pared 0 bases from V and 7 bases from J, leaving 9 bases between. CDR3 DNA: TGTGCCAGCAGCCAAGATCGGAGGGGCGGGGAGCTGTTTTTT. The encoded protein is CASSQDRRGGELFF.

The genes are TRBV6-2 or TRBV6-3 and TRBJ2-7, with unresolved D. The CDR3 is 12 amino acids. Germline-derived CDR1 and CDR2 are MNHEY and SVGEGT. Trimming stripped 6 bases from V and 3 bases from J, with 9 bases between. The CDR3 DNA reads TGTGCCAGCAGCCACCTGGGCTACGAGCAGTACGTC. Protein: CASSHLGYEQYV.

V is TRBV5-1 and J is TRBJ2-2; 7 nucleotides match TRBD1. From germline, CDR1 is SGHRS and CDR2 YFSETQ. V dropped 4 bases and J dropped 0; count of bases not matched to a gene: 6. The CDR3 extends over 16 amino acids. The CDR3 is CASSPPGTANTGELFF. The CDR3 region has the DNA TGCGCCAGCAGCCCGCCCGGGACAGCGAACACCGGGGAGCTGTTTTTT.

The gene calls are TRBV4-3 and TRBJ2-5; TRBD1 might be the D (5 bases). Germline CDR1 and CDR2: LGHNA and YSLEER. V lost 4 bases and J lost 0, with 9 bases in between. CDR3 length: 14 residues. The CDR3 sequence is CASSLDTYQETQYF. CDR3 DNA: TGCGCCAGCAGCCTGGACACCTACCAAGAGACCCAGTACTTC.

CDR3 amino acids: CASSVDGRRYGYTF. The CDR3 coding sequence is TGTGCCAGCAGCGTAGATGGCAGACGTTATGGCTACACCTTC. The V call is TRBV9, the J call TRBJ1-2, with D uncertain. The germline V gene has CDR1 SGDLS and CDR2 YYNGEE. V shed 0 bases and J shed 5 bases, with 11 bases lying between them. The CDR3 totals 14 residues.

This rearrangement joins TRBV30 to TRBJ2-1, with D perhaps being TRBD1 or TRBD2 (7 bases each). Between the trimmed V and J ends, which lost 5 bases and 7 bases, there was a span of 15 bases. Germline V CDR1 and CDR2: GTSNPN, SVGIG (reference sequence). There are 13 residues in the CDR3. The CDR3 spells CAWGGGGRNEQFF. The CDR3 coding sequence is TGTGCCTGGGGGGGAGGGGGCCGGAATGAGCAGTTCTTC.

The gene calls are TRBV2 and TRBJ2-7, with 7 bases lining up with TRBD1. Germline-derived CDR1 and CDR2 are SNHLY and FYNNEI. The V gene end was trimmed by 2 bases and the J gene end by 6 bases; junction bases not matched to a gene: 1. The CDR3 has 12 amino acids. DNA of the CDR3: TGTGCCAGCAGTGAAACAGGGGTCGAGCAGTACTTC. Protein product: CASSETGVEQYF.

The V and J genes are TRBV5-4 and TRBJ2-7; 8 positions agree with TRBD1. The length of the CDR3 is 15 residues. V lost 5 bases and J lost 6; bases outside the gene matches: 13. The germline CDR1 and CDR2 sequences are SGHNT and YYREEE (reference sequence). Here the CDR3 reads CASSSNRDRLSEQYF. CDR3 coding DNA: TGTGCCAGCAGTTCGAACCGGGACAGGCTTTCCGAGCAGTACTTC.

The genes are TRBV5-1 and TRBJ2-7; no definite D call. Trimming pared 1 base from V and 0 bases from J, leaving 8 bases between. Germline loops: CDR1 SGHRS, CDR2 YFSETQ. The CDR3 extends over 14 amino acids. In DNA form, the CDR3 reads TGCGCCAGCAGCTTGCTCACCTCCTCCTACGAGCAGTACTTC. It yields the protein CASSLLTSSYEQYF.

The chain has TRBV7-3 and TRBJ2-5; TRBD1 might be the D (6 bases). Trimming stripped 4 bases from V and 1 base from J, with 13 bases between. Germline V gene lookup returns CDR1 SGHTA and CDR2 FQGTGA. This CDR3 is 15 amino acids long. CDR3 protein: CASSWAGEPQETQYF. The CDR3 nucleotides are TGTGCCAGCAGCTGGGCAGGGGAACCCCAAGAGACCCAGTACTTC.

This clonotype was detected a few times. The J gene is TRBJ2-7, the V gene TRBV18, with D possibly TRBD1 on 6 matching bases. Germline values: CDR1 KGHSH, CDR2 LQKENI. V lost 0 bases, J lost 0 bases, and 6 bases lay in between. The CDR3 consists of 14 residues. The DNA for the CDR3 is TGTGCCAGCTCACCACCAGGGGGCTCCTACGAGCAGTACGTC. Translated, it gives CASSPPGGSYEQYV.

The CDR3 spells CASSRVQRGETQYF. CDR3 nucleotides: TGTGCCAGCAGCCGGGTCCAACGGGGAGAGACCCAGTACTTC. The J gene is TRBJ2-5, the V gene TRBV7-2; TRBD2 might be the D (5 bases). Germline V gene lookup returns CDR1 SGHTA and CDR2 FQGNSA. The V end lost 5 bases, the J end lost 4 bases, and 14 bases lay between the germline ends. The length of the CDR3 is 14 residues.

Only a few counts were recorded for this clonotype. The J gene is TRBJ1-2, the V gene TRBV5-1; 9 bases match TRBD1. This CDR3 has 14 residues. The germline gives CDR1 SGHRS, CDR2 YFSETQ. V trimming: 1 base; J trimming: 5 bases; junction bases outside the gene matches: 3. This chain's CDR3 is CASSLSGTGYGYTF. The CDR3 coding sequence is TGCGCCAGCAGCTTGTCTGGGACAGGGTATGGCTACACCTTC.

The J gene is TRBJ1-5, the V gene TRBV12-3 or TRBV12-4; D uncertain. The CDR3 sequence is 14 residues long. V shed 6 bases and J shed 3 bases, with 12 bases lying between them. The CDR3 loop is CASSPGLNNQPQHF. In DNA, the CDR3 is TGTGCCAGCAGCCCTGGACTGAACAATCAGCCCCAGCATTTT.

The gene calls are TRBV2 and TRBJ2-5; maybe TRBD2 (6 bases). The CDR3 totals 13 residues. The germline V gene has CDR1 SNHLY and CDR2 FYNNEI. Trimming removed 4 bases at V and 0 bases at J, with 6 bases between. The chain's CDR3 is CASSGDYQETQYF. DNA of the CDR3: TGTGCCAGCAGTGGGGACTACCAAGAGACCCAGTACTTC.

The gene calls are TRBV11-2 and TRBJ2-6; D possibly corresponds to TRBD2 (5 bases). Trimming took off 5 bases at V and 15 bases at J, with 14 bases between the two ends. The germline V gene encodes CDR1 SGHAT and CDR2 FQNNGV. CDR3 length: 12 residues. Here the CDR3 reads CASSPWETGLTF. The CDR3 DNA sequence: TGTGCCAGCAGCCCGTGGGAGACGGGCCTGACTTTC.

Only a few counts were recorded for this clonotype. This chain joins TRBV4-2 and TRBJ2-3, with TRBD2 as a possible D gene (7 bases). The CDR3 runs to 16 residues. Germline assignment: CDR1 LGHNA and CDR2 YNFKEQ. V shed 4 bases and J shed 0 bases, with 14 bases lying between them. The CDR3 DNA follows: TGTGCCAGCAGCCTTCGGGAGGACAGCAGCACAGATACGCAGTATTTT. Protein: CASSLREDSSTDTQYF.

Comment on this clonotype: Being one base from a much bigger clone, this may be a read error. This chain connects TRBV4-1 to TRBJ2-1; the match to TRBD2 covers 11 bases. The CDR3 covers 17 residues. Germline CDR1 is MGHRA and CDR2 is YSYEKL. The CDR3 is CACSQDGTSGHNRGQFF. The CDR3 DNA follows: TGCGCCTGCAGCCAAGATGGGACTAGCGGTCATAATCGTGGGCAGTTCTTC.

The chain has TRBV4-2 and TRBJ2-7; TRBD2 might be the D (5 bases). CDR1 is LGHNA and CDR2 is YNFKEQ in the germline V gene. CDR3 length: 12 residues. V gave up 5 bases and J gave up 2 bases, with 7 bases separating them. The CDR3 sequence is CASSARAYEQYF. CDR3 DNA sequence: TGTGCCAGCAGCGCGCGGGCCTACGAGCAGTACTTC.

CDR3 amino acids: CASSLAPPSNQPQHF. The CDR3 DNA sequence: TGTGCCAGCAGCTTAGCCCCACCCAGCAATCAGCCCCAGCATTTT. The J gene is TRBJ1-5, the V gene TRBV7-2; D unclear. The CDR3 is 15 residues long. V lost 0 bases to trimming and J lost 1 base, with 7 bases between them. CDR1 is SGHTA, CDR2 FQGNSA, per germline.

This clonotype was detected only a few times. This chain links TRBV7-2 with TRBJ2-3, with TRBD2 matching 7 bases. Per germline, CDR1 SGHTA and CDR2 FQGNSA. This CDR3 region has 15 residues. V shed 0 bases, J shed 5 bases, and the junction held 5 bases outside the gene matches. This chain's CDR3 is CASSLATGGRDTQYF. CDR3 DNA: TGTGCCAGCAGCTTAGCTACGGGGGGACGAGATACGCAGTATTTT.

V and J are TRBV7-9 and TRBJ1-5; D is perhaps TRBD1 (5 bases). From germline, CDR1 is SEHNR and CDR2 FQNEAQ (reference sequence). This CDR3 is 16 amino acids long. V was pared by 2 bases and J by 2 bases, with 13 bases between. CDR3: CASSLSRDGGNQPQHF. The CDR3 nucleotides read TGTGCCAGCAGCTTATCCAGGGACGGAGGCAATCAGCCCCAGCATTTT.

The J gene is TRBJ2-1, the V gene TRBV5-1; D remains unclear. Trimming stripped 4 bases from V and 6 bases from J, with 8 bases between. CDR1 is SGHRS, CDR2 YFSETQ, per germline. The CDR3 runs to 12 residues. For the CDR3, the DNA is TGCGCCAGCAGCCTCCCGGGCAATGAGCAGTTCTTC. This translates into CASSLPGNEQFF.

A note on this clonotype: A much larger clone lies a single base off, so this may be a read error. V usage is TRBV18 and J usage is TRBJ1-1; D is unclear. V dropped 2 bases and J dropped 1 base, with 2 bases sitting between them. Germline V gene lookup returns CDR1 KGHSH and CDR2 LQKENI. The CDR3 sequence is 12 residues long. The CDR3 bases are TGTGCCAGCTCACCATGGAACACTGAAGCTTTCTTT. Protein: CASSPWNTEAFF.

This clonotype was picked up a small number of times. J is TRBJ2-4 and V is TRBV29-1; the D gene is possibly TRBD2 (6 bases). The CDR3 spans 11 residues. V lost 7 bases and J lost 8, with 12 bases in between. CDR1 is SQVTM, CDR2 ANQGSEA, per germline. The CDR3 sequence is CSGATGDIQYF. Written as DNA, the CDR3 is TGCAGCGGGGCGACGGGGGACATTCAGTACTTC.